Sequencing of this T cell receptor (beta chain) was carried out in a study of blood T cell repertoires in COVID-19. The overall study: Donors in the United States, Italy and Spain gave samples during acute or convalescent COVID-19.

In the original processing: Amplification of reference gene primers provided the estimated nucleated cell counts. This table comes from immunoSEQ multiplex PCR, and its TCRdb copy is limited to in-frame clones, with some not included. The V and J calls and clone size are taken from that table; D and trimming were inferred from the DNA. The sample holds roughly 500,000 clones; approximately 85% are singletons and the top ten take approximately 3.2%. Germline V gene sequence: CDR1 SGDLS, CDR2 YYNGEE. Deletions cut 2 bases from V and 2 bases from J, with 9 bases between. The CDR3 length is 14 residues. This clone was detected once.

The sample taken for sequencing was peripheral blood. The genes are TRBV9 and TRBJ2-3; D is perhaps TRBD1 (6 bases). This TCR was recovered from a human donor in a cohort sampled during active COVID-19. CDR3 sequence: CASSVRGPTDTQYF. In DNA form, the CDR3 reads TGTGCCAGCAGCGTCAGGGGCCCCACAGATACGCAGTATTTT.